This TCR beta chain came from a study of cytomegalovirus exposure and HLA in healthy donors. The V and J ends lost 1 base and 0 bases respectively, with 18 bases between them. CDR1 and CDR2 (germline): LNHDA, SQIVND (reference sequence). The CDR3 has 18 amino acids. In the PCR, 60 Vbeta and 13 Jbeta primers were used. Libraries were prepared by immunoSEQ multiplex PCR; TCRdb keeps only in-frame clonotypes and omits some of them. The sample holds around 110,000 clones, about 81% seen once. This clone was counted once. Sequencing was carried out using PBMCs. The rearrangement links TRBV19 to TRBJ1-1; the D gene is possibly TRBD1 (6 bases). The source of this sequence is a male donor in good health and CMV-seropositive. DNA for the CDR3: TGTGCCAGTAGTATAGTTGGGGGCGGGCAGGGAGTGAACACTGAAGCTTTCTTT. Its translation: CASSIVGGGQGVNTEAFF.